The present T cell receptor beta chain was sequenced within a study of control samples from healthy donors and cancer patients. Produced via immunoSEQ multiplex PCR; TCRdb's table is partial and in-frame only. The sample shows about 130,000 clones, 92% of them seen only once. This sequence originates from a woman between 45 and 60 years old in good health. Sequenced sample: blood.

CDR3 coding DNA: TGTGCCAGCAGCCAAGAAGGGACAGGGGGTGGTTCACCCCTCCACTTT. Translating it yields CASSQEGTGGGSPLHF. The V call is TRBV4-2, the J call TRBJ1-6; 11 positions match TRBD1. Germline CDR1 reads LGHNA; CDR2 reads YNFKEQ. V shed 0 bases, J shed 9 bases, and the junction held 4 bases outside the gene matches. This CDR3 spans 16 amino acids.